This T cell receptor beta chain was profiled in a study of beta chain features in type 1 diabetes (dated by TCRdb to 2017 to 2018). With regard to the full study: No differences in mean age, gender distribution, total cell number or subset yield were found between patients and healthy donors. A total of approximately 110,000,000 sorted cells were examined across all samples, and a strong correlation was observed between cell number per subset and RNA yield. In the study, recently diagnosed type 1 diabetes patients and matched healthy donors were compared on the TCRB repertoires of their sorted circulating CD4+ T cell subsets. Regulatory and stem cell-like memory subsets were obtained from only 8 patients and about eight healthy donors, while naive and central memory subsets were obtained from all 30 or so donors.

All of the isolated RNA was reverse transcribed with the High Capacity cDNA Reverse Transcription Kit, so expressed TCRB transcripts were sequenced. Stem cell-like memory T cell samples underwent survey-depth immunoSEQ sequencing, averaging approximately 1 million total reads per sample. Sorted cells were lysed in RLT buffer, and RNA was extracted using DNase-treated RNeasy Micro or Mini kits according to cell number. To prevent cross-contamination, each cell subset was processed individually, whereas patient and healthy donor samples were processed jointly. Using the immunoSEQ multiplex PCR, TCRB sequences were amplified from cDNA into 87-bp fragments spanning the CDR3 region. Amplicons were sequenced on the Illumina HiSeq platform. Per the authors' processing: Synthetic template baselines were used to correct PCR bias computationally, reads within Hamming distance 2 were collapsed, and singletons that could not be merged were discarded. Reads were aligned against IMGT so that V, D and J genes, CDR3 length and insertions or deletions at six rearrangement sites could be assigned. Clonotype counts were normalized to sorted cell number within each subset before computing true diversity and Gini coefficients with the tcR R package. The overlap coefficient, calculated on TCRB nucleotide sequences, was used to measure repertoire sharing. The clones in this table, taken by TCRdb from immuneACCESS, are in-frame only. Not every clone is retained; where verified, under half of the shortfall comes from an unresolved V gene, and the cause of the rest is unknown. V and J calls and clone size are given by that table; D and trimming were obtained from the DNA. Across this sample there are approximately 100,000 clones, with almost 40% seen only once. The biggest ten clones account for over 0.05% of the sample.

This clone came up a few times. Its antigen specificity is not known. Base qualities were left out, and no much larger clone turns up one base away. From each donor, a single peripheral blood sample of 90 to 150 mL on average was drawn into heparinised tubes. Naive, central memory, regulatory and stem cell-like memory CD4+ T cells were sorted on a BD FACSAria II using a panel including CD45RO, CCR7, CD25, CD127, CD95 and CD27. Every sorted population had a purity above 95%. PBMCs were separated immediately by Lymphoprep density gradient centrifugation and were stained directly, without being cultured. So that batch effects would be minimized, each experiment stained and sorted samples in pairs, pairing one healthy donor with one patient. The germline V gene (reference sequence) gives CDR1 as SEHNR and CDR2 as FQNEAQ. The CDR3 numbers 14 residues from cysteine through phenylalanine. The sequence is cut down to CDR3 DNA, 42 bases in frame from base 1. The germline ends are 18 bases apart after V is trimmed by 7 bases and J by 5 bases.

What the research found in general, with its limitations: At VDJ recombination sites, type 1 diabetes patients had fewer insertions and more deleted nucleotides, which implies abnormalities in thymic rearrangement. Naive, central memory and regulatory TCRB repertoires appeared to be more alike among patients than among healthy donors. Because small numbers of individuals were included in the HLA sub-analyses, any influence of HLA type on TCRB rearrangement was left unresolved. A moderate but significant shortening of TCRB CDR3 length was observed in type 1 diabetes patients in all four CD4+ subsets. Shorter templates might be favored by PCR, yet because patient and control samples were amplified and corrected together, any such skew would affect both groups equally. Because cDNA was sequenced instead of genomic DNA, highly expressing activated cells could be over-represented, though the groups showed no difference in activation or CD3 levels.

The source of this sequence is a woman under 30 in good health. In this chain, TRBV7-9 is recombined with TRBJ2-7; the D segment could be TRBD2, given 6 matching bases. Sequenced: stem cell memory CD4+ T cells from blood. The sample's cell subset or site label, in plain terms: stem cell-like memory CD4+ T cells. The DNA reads TGTGCCAGCACCATGTCCGGGAGTAACGACGAGCAGTACTTC. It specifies CASTMSGSNDEQYF. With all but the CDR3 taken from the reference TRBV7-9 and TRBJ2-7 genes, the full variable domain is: DTGVSQNPRHKITKRGQNVTFRCDPISEHNRLYWYRQTLGQGPEFLTYFQNEAQLEKSRLLSDRFSAERPKGSFSTLEIQRTEQGDSAMYLCASTMSGSNDEQYFGPGTRLTVT.